This TCR beta chain was found in a study of post-analysis software for immune sequencing data. Prepared TCR beta cDNA libraries contained unique molecular identifiers. TCRdb re-called the PCR reads with MiXCR, one entry per CDR3 protein. The table records over 300,000 distinct CDR3 sequences, less than 40% of them present only once. General study points: Those with multiple sclerosis, the patient group, showed significantly lower normalized Chao1 diversity than controls. Those samples that were prepared in the same batch co-clustered strongly by F measure.

Details on this clonotype: Its cognate antigen is unknown.

Material for sequencing was blood. This TCR was recovered from a girl between 5 and 17 years old with multiple sclerosis.

The CDR3 loop reads CATSDLQTDTQYF. Written as DNA, the CDR3 is TGTGCCACCAGTGATTTGCAAACAGATACGCAGTATTTT. V gene TRBV24-1 combines with J gene TRBJ2-3; D unresolved. The CDR3 totals 13 residues. The germline CDR1 and CDR2 sequences are KGHDR and SFDVKD. V lost 0 bases, J lost 3 bases, and 3 bases lay in between.